This entry describes one TCR beta chain. Assay used: immunoSEQ multiplex PCR; TCRdb lists only in-frame clones, some missing. This table holds some 2,000,000 clones, roughly 95% found once. This CDR3 has 14 amino acids. Germline V gives CDR1 SGHDT, CDR2 YYEEEE. These data belong to a study of shared clonotypes between healthy human individuals. The chain employs TRBV5-6 and TRBJ2-5, with TRBD1 matching over 9 bases. The DNA end is a closer match to TRBJ2-7, so the J assignment may be wrong. The sequencing sample was made of naive CD4+ T cells sorted from blood. Subset reported: CD45RA+ positively selected. This clonotype was obtained from a man between 18 and 35 years old in good health. Here the CDR3 reads CASSRTGASYEQYF. The CDR3 bases are TGTGCCAGTAGTCGGACAGGGGCATCCTACGAGCAGTACTTC.